This TCR beta chain was captured in a study of blood T cell repertoires in COVID-19. Study in general: Spain, Italy and the United States supplied samples that represented acute and convalescent COVID-19. PBMCs, B-cell-depleted T cells, or T cells provided the cDNA or gDNA that made up the material.

In the authors' methods: Cell counts per sample came from amplifying reference gene primers. Sequenced by immunoSEQ multiplex PCR; TCRdb stores in-frame clones only, minus some. That table furnishes V, J and clone size, whereas the DNA furnished D and trimming. The table has 25,000 to 35,000 clones, about 91% seen once. This CDR3 is 13 amino acids long. The V gene lost 2 bases and the J gene lost 4 bases, with 6 bases spanning the gap. Germline V gives CDR1 SGHRS, CDR2 YFSETQ. The origin of this receptor is a human donor with active COVID-19. The donor label of this sample is uncertain. The chain combines TRBV5-1 with TRBJ2-2, with D perhaps TRBD2 (5 bases). The sequenced material came from peripheral blood. The CDR3 loop is CASSFLATGELFF. The CDR3 nucleotides read TGCGCCAGCAGCTTCCTAGCCACCGGGGAGCTGTTTTTT.